This TCR beta chain was profiled in a study of cytomegalovirus exposure and HLA in healthy donors (dated by TCRdb to the late 2010s). Turning to the overall study: An earlier analysis of some 600 of the donors reported under 300 Gb of sequence data and 95 million to 140 million unique TCR beta sequences obtained from about 180 million T cells. Donor age, sex, ethnicity and CMV serostatus were compiled together with the repertoire data. The number of donors typed differed by locus, with about 629-640 for A, B, C, DRB1 and DQB1, around 500 for DQA1, 600 to 610 for DPA1, and around 460 for DPB1. The genetic ancestry cluster associated with self-reported Caucasian donors included approximately 85% of the approximately 410 genotyped donors. Among 300 to 450 genotyped donors of the cohort, an average of about 240,000 unique TCR beta nucleotide sequences were sequenced per donor, around a sixth of them non-productive. Every discovery cohort repertoire had been produced on one sequencing platform. The study used immunosequencing to profile the T cell repertoires of more than 650 subjects and linked those repertoires to cytomegalovirus serostatus. Along with the 666-subject first cohort, a separate validation cohort of 120 different subjects was used. To predict cytomegalovirus infection status, the study brought together high-throughput TCR immunosequencing, statistical association of individual TCRs with disease status, and machine learning. A handful of DR-DQ haplotypes were handled as single units for association and clustering because linkage in the cohort was strong. An early release covering roughly 580 HLA-typed donors comprised roughly 300 gigabases of sequencing data and around 86 million unique TCR sequences. HLA typing covered class I and class II loci at four-digit resolution. Rather than drawing on any new phenotypic data, the later analysis identified candidate immune exposures from TCR beta sequences and the way those sequences occurred across donors. Genome-wide SNP genotypes for about 65% of the 666 donors were used in a later genetic analysis, which treated that subset as a discovery cohort. To decide whether each TCR beta V gene segment behaved as functional or pseudogenic, an earlier analysis of some 570 of the donors relied on high-throughput TCR beta sequencing. To study patterns of TCR occurrence, a later analysis re-analyzed previously published TCR beta repertoires from more than 550 donors and added high-resolution HLA genotyping. The study aimed to test whether cataloging public T cell receptors could reveal signatures of past pathogen exposure.

The cohort comprised fewer than 750 healthy bone marrow donors. At the time of sampling, all cohort members were nominally healthy, though unrecorded immune exposures were likely present. The donor tested CMV seropositive, placing the donor among the roughly 300 seropositive members of the cohort. A peripheral blood sample was provided by each donor, and peripheral blood mononuclear cells were used for TCR beta sequencing. The Qiagen DNeasy Blood Extraction Kit was used to extract genomic DNA from the blood cell samples. Libraries were prepared through the immunoSEQ multiplex PCR assay. For the multiplex PCR, a mixture combining 60 forward primers for TCR Vbeta segments and 13 reverse primers for TCR Jbeta segments was used. The CDR3 region of rearranged TCR beta genes was amplified from genomic DNA with a multiplex PCR assay. The amplified TCR beta libraries were sequenced on the Illumina HiSeq System as 87-base-pair reads. Regarding the original processing steps: A later analysis counted approximately 84 million unique TCR beta chains across the 666 repertoires, and around 12 million of these chains were shared by at least two donors. Raw reads were error-corrected and collapsed into unique sequences by a nearest-neighbor algorithm in which closely related sequences were merged to remove PCR and sequencing errors. CDR3 sequences were aligned to IMGT reference sequences to assign V, D and J gene segments. Each retained sequence needed at least a six-nucleotide match to both a V gene segment and a J gene segment. A rearrangement counted as productive if the CDR3 had no stop codons and remained in frame with V and J, and every other rearrangement counted as non-productive. Following IMGT convention, CDR3 was defined as the stretch from the second conserved V-encoded cysteine up to the conserved J-encoded phenylalanine. The earlier analysis of approximately 590 of the donors excluded any sequence lacking an unambiguous match to a single V gene segment. An earlier analysis of 450 to 650 of the donors called V segments functional above 56.7% productive rearrangements and segregating when the between-donor standard deviation exceeded 5%. A statistical classification framework was built for diagnosing cytomegalovirus status from the catalog of TCR beta chain sequences. In a later analysis, TCR nucleotide sequences were compared against IMGT/GENE-DB human TR gene sequences so that V and J genes could be assigned. In a later analysis, CDR3 sequences and most-parsimonious VDJ recombination scenarios were assigned using the TCRdist pipeline. A later analysis defined each TCR beta chain by its CDR3 amino acid sequence plus V-gene family, and excluded reads lacking a unique V-gene family. To address suspected cross-contamination and a sequencing artifact, a later analysis removed 550 to 750 highly shared, low-generation-probability nucleotide sequences. A later analysis calculated a clonal expansion index for each public chain from normalized within-repertoire ranks of inferred template counts. In a later analysis, generation probabilities were computed using a VDJ recombination model fitted to out-of-frame rearrangements, and the results were checked against IGoR. In a later analysis, TCR-TCR, TCR-HLA and TCR-CMV co-occurrence was scored with hypergeometric tests, and a repertoire-size bias correction was applied to TCR pairs. A later analysis estimated false discovery rates by permuting HLA or CMV assignments 20 times. In a later analysis, co-occurring TCRs were grouped using DBSCAN, with TCRdist sequence similarity added in when clustering inside HLA-allele-positive subsets. Repertoires with fewer than 30,000 or more than 120,000 public chains, plus five repertoires with anomalous nucleotide sharing, were excluded from co-occurrence clustering. In its TCRdb copy, this immuneACCESS table keeps in-frame sequences only and misses some clones. Where compared with another copy, unresolved V genes explain less than half of these, and the others have no known cause. The D gene and trimming were derived from the DNA, and the V and J assignments and clone size from that table. A total of about 220,000 clones appear in this sample, roughly 82% of them only once. Of the sample, 4.5% to 6% is held by the ten largest clones.

As regards this clone: This clone's antigen is unknown. A read error may produce the germline difference seen at one junction end.

Study-wide findings and limitations: A later analysis found that HLA-associated TCR beta chains were more clonally expanded and had lower generation probabilities than equally common non-associated chains. Only TCR beta chains were sequenced in this cohort, and the absence of alpha or paired-chain data limited detectable features. According to a later analysis, parvovirus B19, influenza, CMV and Epstein-Barr virus appeared linked to several top co-occurrence clusters. It was suggested by the authors that the approach could potentially be generalized to other disease states and immunological phenotypes. A further reported finding was that TCR beta sequences accurately predicted the HLA-A and HLA-B alleles for most subjects in the first cohort. Because counts were too low, roughly 17 rarely observed V segments, including chromosome 9 orphons, were left out of the earlier analysis of 587 of the donors. A later genetic analysis associated a missense DCLRE1C variant with V-gene and J-gene trimming of TCR beta chains, and an independent cohort replicated the association. Immune exposure information for the cohort was limited to CMV serostatus. The classifier was reported to diagnose cytomegalovirus status with high specificity and sensitivity in both the original cohort and the validation cohort. In the study, roughly 160 TCR beta chains were listed as associated with cytomegalovirus. In vitro tests confirmed that a few of the cytomegalovirus-associated TCR beta chains recognize cytomegalovirus antigens. Correlated functional status among segregating V segments might reflect linkage disequilibrium, but an unknown experimental factor could not be ruled out. Some IMGT-functional V segments, including TRBV6-2 and TRBV6-3, could not be told apart with the 87-base-pair reads, so those segments were excluded. A cluster of highly shared sequence variants was judged likely to represent a technical artifact of the sequencing pipeline. The presence/absence analyses assumed that sequencing depth was roughly uniform across donors, and that assumption may not be true. Compared with the roughly 700-donor mean, donors in an Asian-associated ancestry cluster had fewer N-insertions in productive TCRs, according to a later genetic analysis. An earlier analysis of approximately 600 of the donors showed that most TCR beta V segments appeared in productive rearrangements either about 90% or about 30% of the time, which broadly matched IMGT annotations. Assigning TCR associations to individual alleles was difficult when HLA alleles, especially DR and DQ, strongly co-occurred. At a false discovery rate of 0.05, a later analysis linked fewer than 20,000 TCR beta sequences to specific HLA alleles. According to a later analysis, most CMV-associated TCR beta chains appeared to be HLA-restricted, and the HLA associations seemed to be driven largely by CMV exposure. Most TCR sequences were seen in very few donors, while some public TCRs were found in many individuals. HLA typing was unavailable for some donors at each locus, so association tests used only the typed subset. According to a later analysis, TCR association rates differed among HLA loci, with DRB1 alleles showing the most associated TCRs and HLA-C alleles showing the fewest.

The CDR3 has 11 amino acids, counting the end cysteine and phenylalanine. Only CDR3 DNA remains: 33 bases, in frame from the first base. The germline V gene (reference sequence) yields SEHNR for CDR1 and FQNEAQ for CDR2. The TCR was taken from a woman aged 40 to 50 in good health and CMV-seropositive. The sequence is built from TRBV7-9 and TRBJ2-7; TRBD1 might be the D gene, on 5 matching bases. The material sequenced was PBMCs. The CDR3 sequence is CSSSLSGEQYF. The sequenced DNA: TGTTCCAGCAGCTTATCAGGGGAGCAGTACTTC.